This T cell receptor (beta chain) was captured by sequencing in a study of cytomegalovirus exposure and HLA in healthy donors. Whole-study context: From donors who were HLA-typed, an early data release held 80 million or so unique TCRs. Findings of the study overall: The authors confirmed in vitro that three CMV-associated chains were specific for CMV antigens. Trimming of TCR beta V- and J-genes showed a link, identified in a later analysis, to a missense DCLRE1C variant. Further analysis was carried out later, and it showed several of the most significant clusters appearing linked to common viral pathogens.

V lost 3 bases and J lost 5; bases outside the gene matches: 10. Germline CDR1 reads SGDLS; CDR2 reads YYNGEE. The CDR3 is made up of 15 amino acids. A remark on this clone: Antigen unknown.

The PCR employed 60 Vbeta primers together with 13 Jbeta primers. Assay used: immunoSEQ multiplex PCR; TCRdb lists only in-frame clones, some missing. The table lists more than 140,000 clones, roughly four fifths of them singletons, with roughly 3.2% in the top ten. Material for sequencing was PBMCs. The origin of this receptor is a man aged 18 to 35 in good health and CMV-seropositive. This chain joins TRBV9 and TRBJ2-7; TRBD2 agrees at 8 bases. In DNA form, the CDR3 reads TGTGCCAGCAGCGGCGATACCGGGACTAGTGACGAGCAGTACTTC. Encoded protein: CASSGDTGTSDEQYF.